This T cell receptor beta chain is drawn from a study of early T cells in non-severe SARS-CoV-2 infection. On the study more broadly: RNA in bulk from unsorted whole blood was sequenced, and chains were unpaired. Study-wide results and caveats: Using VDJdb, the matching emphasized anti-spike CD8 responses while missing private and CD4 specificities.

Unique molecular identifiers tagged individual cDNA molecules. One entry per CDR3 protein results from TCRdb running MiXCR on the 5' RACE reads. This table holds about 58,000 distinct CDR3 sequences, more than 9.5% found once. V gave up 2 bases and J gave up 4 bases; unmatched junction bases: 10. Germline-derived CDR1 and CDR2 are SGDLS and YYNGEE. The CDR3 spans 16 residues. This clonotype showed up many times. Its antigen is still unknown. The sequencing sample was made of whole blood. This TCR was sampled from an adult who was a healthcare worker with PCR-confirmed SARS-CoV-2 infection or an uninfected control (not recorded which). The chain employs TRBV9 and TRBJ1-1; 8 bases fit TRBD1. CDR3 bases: TGTGCCAGCAGCGTCCCTATGACAGGGGAGGGCACTGAAGCTTTCTTT. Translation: CASSVPMTGEGTEAFF.